These 17 T cell receptor beta chains came from one sample sequenced in a study of shared clonotypes between healthy human individuals. Libraries were prepared by immunoSEQ multiplex PCR; TCRdb keeps only in-frame clonotypes and omits some of them. The sample has hundreds of thousands of clones; about 85% are singletons. Material for sequencing was PBMCs. All receptors come from a woman between 40 and 55 years old in good health. Some clones in this sample may be carry-over from other donors' samples.

This clone was picked up many times. The V gene is TRBV11-1, the J gene TRBJ2-7; D may be TRBD1 (6 bases). The CDR3 is 16 amino acids. V lost 0 bases to trimming and J lost 0 bases, with 12 bases between them. Germline CDR1 reads SGHAT; CDR2 reads FQDESV (reference sequence). In DNA, the CDR3 is TGTGCCAGCAGCTTAGCCAGGGGCCCAAGCTCCTACGAGCAGTACTTC. Translation gives CASSLARGPSSYEQYF.

The chain employs TRBV11-3 and TRBJ2-1, with D perhaps TRBD2 (5 bases). The length of the CDR3 is 13 residues. The V and J ends lost 2 bases and 7 bases respectively, with 9 bases between them. CDR1 and CDR2 (germline): SGHNT, YENEEA. The CDR3 DNA reads as TGTGCCAGCAGCTTACTGTCGGGGAATGAGCAGTTCTTC. This codes for CASSLLSGNEQFF.

This chain links TRBV5-1 with TRBJ2-3; D is unresolved. With 1 base removed from V and 0 bases from J, the gap between germline ends came to 6 bases. The V gene's germline CDR1 is SGHRS and CDR2 YFSETQ. The CDR3 has 14 residues. The CDR3 sequence is CASSLSPSTDTQYF. Written as DNA, the CDR3 is TGCGCCAGCAGCTTGTCCCCGAGCACAGATACGCAGTATTTT.

The chain carries TRBV2 and TRBJ2-2, with 8 bases aligning to TRBD2. This CDR3 is 15 amino acids long. CDR1 and CDR2 from the germline V gene are SNHLY and FYNNEI. The ends lost 4 bases at V and 6 bases at J; junction bases unmatched: 7. DNA for the CDR3: TGTGCCAGCAGTGCGGGACTAGAAGTTTCCGGGGAGCTGTTTTTT. It translates to CASSAGLEVSGELFF.

The J gene is TRBJ1-1, the V gene TRBV18, with 11 bases aligning to TRBD1. This CDR3 is built from 16 residues. V trimming: 3 bases; J trimming: 6 bases; junction bases outside the gene matches: 9. Germline loops: CDR1 KGHSH, CDR2 LQKENI. CDR3 nucleotides: TGTGCCAGCTCACCCGGGACAGGGGGAATCGTTGCTGAAGCTTTCTTT. Translated, it gives CASSPGTGGIVAEAFF.

The rearrangement joins TRBV5-4 to TRBJ2-7; TRBD2 matches at 9 bases. V shed 4 bases, J shed 7 bases, and the junction held 15 bases outside the gene matches. Looked up from germline, CDR1 is SGHNT and CDR2 is YYREEE (reference sequence). CDR3 length: 16 residues. The CDR3 DNA reads TGTGCCAGCAGCGAGGCGGGAGGGCGCTCGGTGTGGGAGCAGTACTTC. Protein sequence: CASSEAGGRSVWEQYF.

This sequence joins TRBV11-1 and TRBJ2-1, with 7 bases fitting TRBD1. The trim removed 4 bases at V and 8 bases at J, leaving 11 bases unmatched. Germline CDR1 is SGHAT and CDR2 is FQDESV (reference sequence). CDR3 length: 15 amino acids. The CDR3 nucleotides read TGTGCCAGCAGCTCCACAGGGGATCTTTTCGATGAGCAGTTCTTC. Protein product: CASSSTGDLFDEQFF.

The CDR3 loop is CASSLAGSVYNEQFF. The CDR3, as DNA: TGTGCCAGCAGCTTAGCGGGAAGCGTCTACAATGAGCAGTTCTTC. This rearrangement joins TRBV7-2 to TRBJ2-1; D is ambiguous. Germline assignment: CDR1 SGHTA and CDR2 FQGNSA. V was clipped by 0 bases and J by 3 bases, with 9 bases between them. The CDR3 contains 15 residues. The full variable domain, its missing parts supplied by reference TRBV7-2 and TRBJ2-1, is GAGVSQSPSNKVTEKGKDVELRCDPISGHTALYWYRQSLGQGLEFLIYFQGNSAPDKSGLPSDRFSAERTGGSVSTLTIQRTQQEDSAVYLCASSLAGSVYNEQFFGPGTRLTVL.

V usage is TRBV19 and J usage is TRBJ2-1; 12 positions match TRBD1. CDR1 and CDR2 from the germline V gene are LNHDA and SQIVND (reference sequence). The CDR3 runs to 17 residues. The V segment lost 3 bases and the J segment 8 bases; nucleotides outside the gene matches: 11. The CDR3 loop reads CASSINRDRGLKDEQFF. CDR3 in DNA: TGTGCCAGTAGTATCAACCGGGACAGGGGGCTCAAAGATGAGCAGTTCTTC.

V is TRBV5-4 and J is TRBJ2-1, with TRBD2 identical over 10 bases. V shed 4 bases and J 4 bases; nucleotides not matched to a gene: 8. Germline V gene sequence: CDR1 SGHNT, CDR2 YYREEE (reference sequence). This CDR3 region has 16 residues. The CDR3 loop reads CASSLPSSGSYNEQFF. CDR3 DNA sequence: TGTGCCAGCAGCCTGCCTTCTAGCGGGAGTTACAATGAGCAGTTCTTC.

V usage is TRBV4-3 and J usage is TRBJ2-1, with D perhaps TRBD2 (6 bases). V was pared by 1 base and J by 3 bases, with 13 bases between. The germline gives CDR1 LGHNA, CDR2 YSLEER. The CDR3 is 16 residues long. The CDR3 sequence is CASSQGEDISYNEQFF. The CDR3 bases are TGCGCCAGCAGCCAAGGGGAGGACATTAGCTACAATGAGCAGTTCTTC.

The chain combines TRBV7-9 with TRBJ2-5; D remains ambiguous. Gene TRBJ2-7 matches the end of the DNA better, so the J call may be wrong. Germline loops: CDR1 SEHNR, CDR2 FQNEAQ (reference sequence). This CDR3 is 12 amino acids long. This chain's CDR3 is CASSPSSYEQYF. The CDR3 DNA sequence: TGTGCCAGCAGCCCCAGCTCCTACGAGCAGTACTTC.

This clone appeared once. This chain uses TRBV28 with TRBJ2-1, with D perhaps matching TRBD2 (6 bases). V was trimmed by 7 bases and J by 7 bases, leaving 20 bases between them. The germline V gene encodes CDR1 MDHEN and CDR2 SYDVKM. The CDR3 extends over 15 amino acids. The CDR3 DNA sequence: TGTGCCAGCACTCTACCGGGACTCCGAGAAAATGAGCAGTTCTTC. Translating gives CASTLPGLRENEQFF.

The CDR3 nucleotides are TGTGCCAGCAGCTTAAACAGGGGTCAGCCCCAGCATTTT. Translating it yields CASSLNRGQPQHF. The gene calls are TRBV7-9 and TRBJ1-5; TRBD1 matches 7 bases. The germline V gene has CDR1 SEHNR and CDR2 FQNEAQ (reference sequence). The trim removed 2 bases at V and 6 bases at J, leaving 1 base unmatched. The length of the CDR3 is 13 residues.

The V and J genes are TRBV28 and TRBJ2-2; D remains ambiguous. CDR1 and CDR2 from the germline V gene are MDHEN and SYDVKM. The CDR3 is made up of 11 amino acids. The V and J ends lost 4 bases and 7 bases respectively, with 4 bases between them. The CDR3: CASSYFGELFF. As DNA, the CDR3 is TGTGCCAGCAGTTACTTCGGGGAGCTGTTTTTT.

The chain links TRBV19 to TRBJ1-1; 9 bases are a match to TRBD1. From germline, CDR1 is LNHDA and CDR2 SQIVND (reference sequence). With V trimmed by 8 bases and J by 5 bases, 9 bases remained unmatched. CDR3 size: 14 residues. The CDR3 nucleotides read TGTGCCAGTGGCCGGGGACAGGGTCTGACTGAAGCTTTCTTT. This gives the protein CASGRGQGLTEAFF.

The chain recombines TRBV5-1 with TRBJ2-1, with 7 bases identical to TRBD2. V shed 4 bases and J 1 base; nucleotides not matched to a gene: 8. CDR1 is SGHRS, CDR2 YFSETQ, per germline. CDR3 length equals 16 residues. The CDR3 DNA sequence: TGCGCCAGCAGCCACACCGCTAGCGGATCCTACAATGAGCAGTTCTTC. Translating it yields CASSHTASGSYNEQFF.